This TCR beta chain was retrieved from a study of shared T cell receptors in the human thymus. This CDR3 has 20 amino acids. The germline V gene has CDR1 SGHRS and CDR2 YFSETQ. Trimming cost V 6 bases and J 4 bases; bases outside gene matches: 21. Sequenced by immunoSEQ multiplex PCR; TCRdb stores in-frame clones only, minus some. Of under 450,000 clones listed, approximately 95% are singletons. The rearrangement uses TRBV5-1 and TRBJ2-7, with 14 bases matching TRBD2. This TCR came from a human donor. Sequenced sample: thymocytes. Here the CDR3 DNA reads TGCGCCAGCACCCGAGGGGGCCGGACTAGCGGGAGGTTGCCACCTTACGAGCAGTACTTC. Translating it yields CASTRGGRTSGRLPPYEQYF. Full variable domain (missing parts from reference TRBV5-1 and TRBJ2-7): KAGVTQTPRYLIKTRGQQVTLSCSPISGHRSVSWYQQTPGQGLQFLFEYFSETQRNKGNFPGRFSGRQFSNSRSEMNVSTLELGDSALYLCASTRGGRTSGRLPPYEQYFGPGTRLTVT.